Listed below are T cell receptor beta chains from one sample, sequenced in a study of cytomegalovirus exposure and HLA in healthy donors. Clones were read by immunoSEQ multiplex PCR, and TCRdb kept only the in-frame ones, dropping some. Its listing shows under 35,000 clones. Sequencing was done on a sample of PBMCs. The receptor source for this set is a young man in good health and CMV-seronegative. CDR3s include the opening cysteine and the closing phenylalanine or tryptophan.

V gene	CDR3 protein
TRBV7-2	CASRRDRRTGGYTF
TRBV5-1	CASSLDGQGASDTQYF
TRBV16	CASSQSLSEAFF
TRBV15	CATSRDSSGNTIYF
TRBV13	CASSLEERGGRTQYF
TRBV12-5	CASGLDRLAVGPDTQYF
TRBV2	CASSEIGGAGNTIYF
TRBV7-9	CASSLGTGVYGQYF
TRBV28	CASSGLSPYEQYF
TRBV27	CASSSASFWETQYF
TRBV4-3	CASSQDPRASYNEQFF
TRBV6-5	CATRTGNQPQHF
TRBV28	CASTTGQGHYEQYF
TRBV28	CASRTGLAQLELFF
TRBV5-1	CASSIRDKATGELFF
TRBV18	CASSPPGTPNTEAFF
TRBV11-3	CASSPRVGFAGNTIYF
TRBV6-5	CASSYSQGHDYEQYF
TRBV4-1	CASSQDAGSGNTIYF
TRBV6-5	CASSRQVSNTGELFF
TRBV6-5	CASSYSEAREQYF